What follows is one T cell receptor (beta chain) and its context. These data are taken from a study of blood T cell repertoires in COVID-19. The wider study: Acute and convalescent COVID-19 specimens originated in the United States, Italy and Spain.

This CDR3 spans 16 amino acids. Germline values: CDR1 SGHRS, CDR2 YFSETQ. V was clipped by 2 bases and J by 4 bases; unmatched bases: 6. Original methodology: The assay estimated nucleated cells by amplifying reference gene primers. Sequencing used immunoSEQ multiplex PCR; TCRdb keeps in-frame clones, though not all of them. V, J and clone size reflect that table, while D and trimming were determined from the DNA. Of about 310,000 clones listed, roughly 90% are singletons. This chain connects TRBV5-1 to TRBJ2-2; 9 bases line up with TRBD2. The specimen was PBMCs or T cells enriched from blood (not recorded which). This TCR was sampled from a woman between 18 and 30 years old who had recovered from COVID-19. CDR3 region: CASSLVAGEGTGELFF. DNA for the CDR3: TGCGCCAGCAGCTTAGTAGCGGGAGAAGGCACCGGGGAGCTGTTTTTT. Based on the CDR3 plus reference TRBV5-1 and TRBJ2-2, the full variable domain is KAGVTQTPRYLIKTRGQQVTLSCSPISGHRSVSWYQQTPGQGLQFLFEYFSETQRNKGNFPGRFSGRQFSNSRSEMNVSTLELGDSALYLCASSLVAGEGTGELFFGEGSRLTVL.